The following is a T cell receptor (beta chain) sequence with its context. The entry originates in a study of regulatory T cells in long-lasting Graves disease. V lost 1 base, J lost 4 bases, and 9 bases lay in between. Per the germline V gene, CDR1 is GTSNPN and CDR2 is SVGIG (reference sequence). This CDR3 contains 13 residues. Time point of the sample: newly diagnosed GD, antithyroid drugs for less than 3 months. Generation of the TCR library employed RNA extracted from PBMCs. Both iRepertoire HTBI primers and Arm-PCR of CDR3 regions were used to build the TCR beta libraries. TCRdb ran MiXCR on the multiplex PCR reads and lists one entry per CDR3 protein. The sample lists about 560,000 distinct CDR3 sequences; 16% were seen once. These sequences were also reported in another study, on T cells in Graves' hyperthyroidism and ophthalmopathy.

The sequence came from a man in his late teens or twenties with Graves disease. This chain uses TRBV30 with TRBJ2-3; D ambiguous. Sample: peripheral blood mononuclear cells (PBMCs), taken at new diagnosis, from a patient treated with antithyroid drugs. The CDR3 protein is CAWSGRSADTQYF. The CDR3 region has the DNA TGTGCCTGGAGTGGACGGTCAGCAGATACGCAGTATTTT.